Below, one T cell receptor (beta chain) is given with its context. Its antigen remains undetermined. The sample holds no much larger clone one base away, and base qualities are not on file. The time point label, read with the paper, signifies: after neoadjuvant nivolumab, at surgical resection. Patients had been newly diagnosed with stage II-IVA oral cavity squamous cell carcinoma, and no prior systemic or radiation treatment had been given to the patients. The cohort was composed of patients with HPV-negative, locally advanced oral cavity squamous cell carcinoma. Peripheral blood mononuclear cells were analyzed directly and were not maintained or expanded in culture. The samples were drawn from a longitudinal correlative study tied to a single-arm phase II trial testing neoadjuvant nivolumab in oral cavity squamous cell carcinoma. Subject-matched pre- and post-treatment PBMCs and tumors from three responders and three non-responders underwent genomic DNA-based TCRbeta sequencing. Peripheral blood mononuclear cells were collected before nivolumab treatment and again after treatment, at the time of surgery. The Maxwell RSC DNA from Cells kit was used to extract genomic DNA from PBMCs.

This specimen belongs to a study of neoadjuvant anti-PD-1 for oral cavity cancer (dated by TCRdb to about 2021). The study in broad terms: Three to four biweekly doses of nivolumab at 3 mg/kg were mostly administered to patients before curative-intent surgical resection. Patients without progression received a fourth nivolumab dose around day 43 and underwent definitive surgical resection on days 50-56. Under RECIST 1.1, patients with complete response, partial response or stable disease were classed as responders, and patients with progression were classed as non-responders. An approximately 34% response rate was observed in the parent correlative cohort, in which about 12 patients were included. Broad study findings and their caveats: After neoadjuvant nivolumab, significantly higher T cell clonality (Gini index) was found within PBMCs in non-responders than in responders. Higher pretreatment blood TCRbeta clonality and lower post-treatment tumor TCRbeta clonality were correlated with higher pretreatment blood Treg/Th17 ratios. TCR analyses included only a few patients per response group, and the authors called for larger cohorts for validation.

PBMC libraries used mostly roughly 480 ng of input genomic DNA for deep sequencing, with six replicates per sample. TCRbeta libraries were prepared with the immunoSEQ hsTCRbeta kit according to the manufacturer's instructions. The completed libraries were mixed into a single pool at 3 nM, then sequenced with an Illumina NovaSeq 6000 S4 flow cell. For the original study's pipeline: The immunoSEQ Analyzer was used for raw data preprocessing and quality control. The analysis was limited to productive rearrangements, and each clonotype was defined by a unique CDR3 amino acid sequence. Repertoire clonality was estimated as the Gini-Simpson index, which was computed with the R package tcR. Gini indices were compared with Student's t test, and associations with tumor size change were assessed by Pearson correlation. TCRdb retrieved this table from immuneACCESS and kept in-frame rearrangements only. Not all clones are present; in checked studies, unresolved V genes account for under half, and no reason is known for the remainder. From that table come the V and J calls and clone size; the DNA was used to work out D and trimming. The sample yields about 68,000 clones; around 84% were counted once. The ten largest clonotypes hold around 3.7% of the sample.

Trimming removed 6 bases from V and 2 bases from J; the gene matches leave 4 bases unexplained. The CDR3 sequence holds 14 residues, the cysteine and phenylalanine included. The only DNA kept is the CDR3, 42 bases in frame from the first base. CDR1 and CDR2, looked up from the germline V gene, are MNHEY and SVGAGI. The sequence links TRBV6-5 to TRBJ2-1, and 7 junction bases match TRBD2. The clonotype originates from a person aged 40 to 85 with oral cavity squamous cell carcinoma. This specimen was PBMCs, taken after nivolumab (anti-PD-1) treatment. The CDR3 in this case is CASRKAGTYNEQFF. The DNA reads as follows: TGTGCCAGCAGGAAAGCGGGAACCTACAATGAGCAGTTCTTC.